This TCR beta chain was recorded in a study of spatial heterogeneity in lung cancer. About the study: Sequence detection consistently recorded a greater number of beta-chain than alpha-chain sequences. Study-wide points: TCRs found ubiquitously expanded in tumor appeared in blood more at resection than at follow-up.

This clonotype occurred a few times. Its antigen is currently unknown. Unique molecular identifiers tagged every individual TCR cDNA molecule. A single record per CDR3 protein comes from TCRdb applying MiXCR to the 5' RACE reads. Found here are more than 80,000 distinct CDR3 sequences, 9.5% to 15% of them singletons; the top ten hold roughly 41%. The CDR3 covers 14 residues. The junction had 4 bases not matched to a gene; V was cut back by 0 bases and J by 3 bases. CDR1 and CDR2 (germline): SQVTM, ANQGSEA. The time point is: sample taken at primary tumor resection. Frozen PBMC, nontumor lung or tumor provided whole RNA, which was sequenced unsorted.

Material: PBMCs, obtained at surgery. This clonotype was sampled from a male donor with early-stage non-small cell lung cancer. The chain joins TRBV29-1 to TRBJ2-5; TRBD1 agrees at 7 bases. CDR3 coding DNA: TGCAGCGTTGAAGATATCACAGGGGAAGAGACCCAGTACTTC. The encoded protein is CSVEDITGEETQYF.